This TCR beta chain was found in a study of CD8+CD57+ T cells in acquired aplastic anemia. Study context: Mean DNA quantity obtained from sorted CD4+ and CD8+ cells was about 3 ug.

Patients chosen for sequencing had shown CD8+CD57+ cell expansion by flow cytometry. The ends lost 3 bases at V and 4 bases at J; junction bases unmatched: 9. There are 16 residues in the CDR3. Germline assignment: CDR1 LNHNV and CDR2 YYDKDF (reference sequence). Study-wide results and limits: Between patients and controls, over 25 CD8+ CDR3 sequences were found in common.

At least ten counts were recorded for this clonotype. Its antigen is as yet unknown. The use of genomic DNA as template underpinned the TCR beta VDJ and CDR3 profiling. TCRdb redid the calling of the reads with MiXCR, one entry per CDR3 protein. Of hundreds of thousands of distinct CDR3 sequences in the sample, under 40% were seen once. The chain couples TRBV15 to TRBJ1-1; 9 nucleotides agree with TRBD1. The receptor comes from a human donor with aplastic anemia. The sequenced sample consisted of sorted CD4+, CD8+, or CD8+CD57+ T cells (not recorded which) from PBMCs. CDR3 bases: TGTGCCACCAGCAGGGAAAGGGGACAGGGTGGCACTGAAGCTTTCTTT. Its protein is CATSRERGQGGTEAFF.